Here is one T cell receptor beta chain with its context. Trimming removed 4 bases at V and 8 bases at J, with 15 bases between. The CDR3 covers 13 residues. Germline V gene sequence: CDR1 SGHRS, CDR2 YFSETQ. Time point in this sample: baseline, week 1 (first vaccination visit). Treatment indicated: pre-vaccination baseline after standard-of-care therapy. These data are taken from a study of a mutant IDH1 vaccine in newly diagnosed glioma. Profiling relied on immunoSEQ multiplex PCR, and the TCRdb table lists in-frame clones only, not all of them. The sample holds about 88,000 clones, about 80% seen once.

This chain connects TRBV5-1 to TRBJ1-2; the D is unclear. Sequenced material: PBMCs, taken from a glioma patient treated with radiotherapy, temozolomide or both. This clonotype was sampled from a middle-aged man with glioma. Some clones in this sample may be carry-over from other donors' samples. The CDR3 protein is CASSADRIGGYTF. CDR3 nucleotides: TGCGCCAGCAGCGCGGACCGGATTGGAGGCTACACCTTC.